These 2 T cell receptor beta chains were sequenced from one sample in a study of T cell repertoires in cytomegalovirus infection. A single record per CDR3 protein comes from TCRdb applying MiXCR to the reads. Of 510,000 or so distinct CDR3 sequences listed, roughly 29% were seen once; the top ten hold 13%. Sequencing input: PBMCs. The receptors come from a human donor in good health (CMV status not recorded). Some clones in this sample may be carry-over from other donors' samples.

This clonotype was observed a few times. V usage is TRBV19 and J usage is TRBJ2-3; D call uncertain. The CDR3 extends over 12 amino acids. V lost 3 bases and J 8 bases, leaving 9 bases between the germline ends. Germline values: CDR1 LNHDA, CDR2 SQIVND (reference sequence). For the CDR3, the DNA is TGTGCCAGTAGTATGGTTGGCGTTACGCAGTATTTT. This translates into CASSMVGVTQYF.

This clonotype came up once. V and J are TRBV7-2 and TRBJ2-7; perhaps TRBD2 as D (6 bases). CDR3 length: 15 residues. From germline, CDR1 is SGHTA and CDR2 FQGNSA. V lost 1 base to trimming and J lost 3 bases, with 13 bases between them. The CDR3 is CASSLEASAFYEQYF. The CDR3 nucleotides are TGTGCCAGCAGCTTAGAAGCTAGCGCCTTCTACGAGCAGTACTTC. Full variable domain (remainder filled in from reference TRBV7-2 and TRBJ2-7): GAGVSQSPSNKVTEKGKDVELRCDPISGHTALYWYRQSLGQGLEFLIYFQGNSAPDKSGLPSDRFSAERTGGSVSTLTIQRTQQEDSAVYLCASSLEASAFYEQYFGPGTRLTVT.